This T cell receptor beta chain is drawn from a study of blood T cell repertoires in COVID-19 (dated by TCRdb to the early 2020s). Background for the entire study: Samples from collaborators originated in the United States, Italy and Spain and spanned both the acute and convalescent phases of COVID-19. The material from the prospective study consisted of cDNA or gDNA derived from T cells, B-cell-depleted T cells, or PBMCs. Nearly every sample came with metadata listing a de-identified subject ID, COVID-19 status, age in years and sex. A freely available public database, intended as a resource for researchers studying the immune response to SARS-CoV-2, is where the repertoires were released. Samples came from the ongoing ImmuneRACE study (first 160 participants) plus 1,254 subjects from 6 global collaborators. Where available, HLA class I and class II types were taken from metadata supplied by the sample provider and were not determined by assay-based typing. The dataset comprised deeply sampled blood TCRbeta repertoires from subjects exposed to, actively infected with, or recovered from COVID-19. Points the paper makes about the study in general: How much clinical and demographic metadata was included differed by source and by participant, and the metadata was provided uncurated.

TCRbeta CDR3 regions were amplified from genomic DNA using the immunoSEQ Assay, a bias-controlled multiplex PCR. Concerning the study's data processing: Nucleated cell counts per sample were estimated from amplification of reference gene primers within the assay. Sequence reads were collapsed and filtered to measure the absolute abundance of every unique TCRbeta CDR3 rearrangement. For each sample, productive Simpson clonality was calculated by taking the square root of Simpson's diversity index across productive rearrangements. Held by TCRdb, this immuneACCESS table contains in-frame sequences only and omits some clones. Under half of the omission traces to an unresolved V gene where checked; the cause of the rest is unknown. That table furnishes V, J and clone size, whereas the DNA furnished D and trimming. The sample table shows about 35,000 clones, and around 88% are seen once. The biggest ten clones account for roughly 6.3% of the sample.

This clone appeared a single time. Its binding antigen is unknown. No much larger clone is present one base from it, and per-base qualities are unavailable. The collaborating institutions used their own protocols to collect whole blood in K2EDTA tubes. Collaborator samples were shipped for TCRbeta analysis as frozen whole blood, isolated PBMCs, or DNA extracted from either sample type. Taken from the germline V gene (reference sequence), the CDR1 and CDR2 loops are LNHDA and SQIVND. From the cysteine through the phenylalanine, the CDR3 covers 16 amino acids. The only DNA kept is the CDR3, 48 bases in frame from the first base. V and J are truncated by 1 base and 2 bases respectively, leaving an intervening sequence of 15 bases.

The clonotype was recovered from a human donor in a cohort sampled during active COVID-19. The chain joins TRBV19 to TRBJ2-7; there is no confident call for the D gene. The sequencing sample was made of peripheral blood. The DNA is TGTGCCAGTAGTATAGCACCCAGTCGAATTCCCTACGAGCAGTACTTC. Translated, this gives CASSIAPSRIPYEQYF.